These 16 T cell receptor beta chains came from one sample sequenced in a study of cytomegalovirus exposure and HLA in healthy donors (dated by TCRdb to about 2017). Receptor amplification or capture employed the immunoSEQ multiplex PCR assay. TCRdb took this table from immuneACCESS and kept in-frame rearrangements with V and J called. Such tables lack part of the clones; where checked against another copy, unresolved V genes explain under half of the gap, and the rest is unexplained. The sample table records just under 75,000 clones; about 94% of these occur just once. Approximately 3% of the sample is held by the ten biggest clonotypes. Sequencing used PBMCs. The source is a young woman in good health and CMV-seropositive.

The J gene is TRBJ1-1, the V gene TRBV10-3; the D gene is possibly TRBD1 (5 bases). CDR1 is ENHRY, CDR2 SYGVKD, per germline. With 7 bases removed from V and 3 bases from J, the gap between germline ends came to 18 bases. This CDR3 spans 15 amino acids. The CDR3 loop is CAIKEGPWGDTEAFF. The CDR3 DNA follows: TGTGCCATCAAGGAAGGGCCGTGGGGGGACACTGAAGCTTTCTTT.

The table lists this clone with a count of one. V and J are TRBV4-2 and TRBJ2-7; D ambiguous. With 4 bases removed from V and 3 bases from J, the gap between germline ends came to 7 bases. CDR1 is LGHNA, CDR2 YNFKEQ, per germline. The CDR3 has 12 residues. This CDR3 is CASSPYGYEQYF. Written as DNA, the CDR3 is TGTGCCAGCAGCCCATACGGCTACGAGCAGTACTTC.

V and J are TRBV9 and TRBJ2-1; D is ambiguous. The CDR3 is 14 residues long. From germline, CDR1 is SGDLS and CDR2 YYNGEE. Trimming pared 0 bases from V and 3 bases from J, leaving 7 bases between. This CDR3 is CASSVGLHYNEQFF. The CDR3 DNA is TGTGCCAGCAGCGTAGGGCTCCACTACAATGAGCAGTTCTTC.

The chain joins TRBV4-1 to TRBJ2-1; D is ambiguous. V shed 0 bases and J shed 4 bases, with 19 bases lying between them. From germline, CDR1 is MGHRA and CDR2 YSYEKL. This CDR3 has 18 amino acids. CDR3 bases: TGCGCCAGCAGCCAAGATCTGGTCGCCGAGCCTTTATACAATGAGCAGTTCTTC. Protein: CASSQDLVAEPLYNEQFF.

The rearrangement links TRBV5-1 to TRBJ1-3; D gene uncertain. Germline V gene data show CDR1 as SGHRS and CDR2 as YFSETQ. CDR3 length: 15 residues. Trimming cost V 0 bases and J 0 bases, with 7 bases left between them. The CDR3 DNA reads TGCGCCAGCAGCTTGGGACTACTCTCTGGAAACACCATATATTTT. Translation gives CASSLGLLSGNTIYF.

V gene TRBV5-6 combines with J gene TRBJ2-5; no firm D call. The length of the CDR3 is 12 residues. Germline V gene data show CDR1 as SGHDT and CDR2 as YYEEEE. The V gene lost 0 bases and the J gene lost 8 bases, with 8 bases spanning the gap. The CDR3 region has the DNA TGTGCCAGCAGCTTGGACTTAGTTACCCAGTACTTC. Translated: CASSLDLVTQYF.

The rearrangement joins TRBV2 to TRBJ1-2; D perhaps matches TRBD1 (5 bases). V was cut by 2 bases and J by 1 base, with 20 bases left in between. This CDR3 contains 18 residues. The germline CDR1 and CDR2 sequences are SNHLY and FYNNEI. CDR3 DNA sequence: TGTGCCAGCAGTGAACAAACGCAGGGTGGGCCCCGTAACTATGGCTACACCTTC. Translation: CASSEQTQGGPRNYGYTF.

The chain combines TRBV6-5 with TRBJ2-7; D gene uncertain. V lost 6 bases and J 5 bases, leaving 20 bases between the germline ends. The CDR3 consists of 15 residues. Germline CDR1 MNHEY, CDR2 SVGAGI. The CDR3 here is CASSRETLPSHEQYF. The CDR3 DNA reads as TGTGCCAGCAGCCGAGAGACTTTACCATCACACGAGCAGTACTTC.

This clone was counted once. CDR3 coding DNA: TGTGCCAGCACTTACGGGCGGCAGGGCAACTATGGCTACACCTTC. Translating gives CASTYGRQGNYGYTF. The chain joins TRBV2 to TRBJ1-2, with D possibly being TRBD1 (5 bases). Germline V gene lookup returns CDR1 SNHLY and CDR2 FYNNEI. This CDR3 comprises 15 residues. V dropped 7 bases and J dropped 2 bases, with 17 bases sitting between them.

This chain joins TRBV19 and TRBJ2-7, with 11 positions matching TRBD1. This CDR3 has 13 amino acids. The germline CDR1 and CDR2 sequences are LNHDA and SQIVND (reference sequence). V lost 4 bases, J lost 10 bases, and 6 bases stayed unmatched. DNA for the CDR3: TGTGCCAGTAGTACCCGGGACAGGGGGGGACAGTACTTC. It is translated as CASSTRDRGGQYF.

This clone appeared a single time. This chain joins TRBV27 and TRBJ2-6; TRBD1 matches 8 bases. V lost 5 bases and J lost 0; bases outside the gene matches: 15. Germline CDR1 MNHEY, CDR2 SMNVEV (reference sequence). The CDR3 is 20 amino acids. CDR3 residues: CASSRRQGLLPLSGANVLTF. CDR3 nucleotide sequence: TGTGCCAGCAGTCGAAGACAGGGGCTATTACCCCTCTCTGGGGCCAACGTCCTGACTTTC. The variable domain in full, completed from reference TRBV27 and TRBJ2-6, reads EAQVTQNPRYLITVTGKKLTVTCSQNMNHEYMSWYRQDPGLGLRQIYYSMNVEVTDKGDVPEGYKVSRKEKRNFPLILESPSPNQTSLYFCASSRRQGLLPLSGANVLTFGAGSRLTVL.

The V call is TRBV25-1, the J call TRBJ1-3, with D perhaps TRBD1 (6 bases). The V gene lost 6 bases and the J gene lost 3 bases, with 12 bases spanning the gap. The CDR3 loop spans 14 amino acids. CDR1 is MGHDK, CDR2 SYGVNS, per germline. CDR3 sequence reads: CASSEDRDGNTIYF. DNA of the CDR3: TGTGCCAGCAGCGAGGACAGAGATGGAAACACCATATATTTT.

V and J are TRBV20-1 and TRBJ2-1, with D unresolved. Germline assignment: CDR1 DFQATT and CDR2 SNEGSKA (reference sequence). The CDR3 spans 11 residues. V dropped 4 bases and J dropped 8 bases, with 9 bases sitting between them. The CDR3: CSANLGYEQFF. CDR3 nucleotides: TGCAGTGCTAATCTAGGTTATGAGCAGTTCTTC.

This clone was seen only once. The chain joins TRBV11-2 to TRBJ2-1; 7 bases are a match to TRBD1. The CDR3 loop spans 13 amino acids. Trimming cost V 6 bases and J 6 bases; bases outside gene matches: 5. The germline V gene has CDR1 SGHAT and CDR2 FQNNGV. The CDR3 loop is CASSTGVVNEQFF. CDR3 in DNA: TGTGCCAGCAGTACAGGGGTGGTCAATGAGCAGTTCTTC.

The rearrangement joins TRBV7-3 to TRBJ2-1; D gene uncertain. Trimming took 0 bases from V and 3 from J, leaving 3 bases between them. The CDR3 loop spans 13 amino acids. Germline CDR1 reads SGHTA; CDR2 reads FQGTGA. As DNA, the CDR3 is TGTGCCAGCAGCTTAACTAGCTACAATGAGCAGTTCTTC. Its protein product is CASSLTSYNEQFF. The variable domain in full, with the rest retrieved from reference TRBV7-3 and TRBJ2-1, is GAGVSQTPSNKVTEKGKYVELRCDPISGHTALYWYRQSLGQGPEFLIYFQGTGAADDSGLPNDRFFAVRPEGSVSTLKIQRTERGDSAVYLCASSLTSYNEQFFGPGTRLTVL.

The J gene is TRBJ2-7, the V gene TRBV2; the D gene is possibly TRBD1 (6 bases). Between the trimmed V and J ends, which lost 3 bases and 2 bases, there was a span of 14 bases. Germline V gene sequence: CDR1 SNHLY, CDR2 FYNNEI. This CDR3 contains 15 residues. DNA for the CDR3: TGTGCCAGCAGTGATCCCAGGGACATTACCTACGAGCAGTACTTC. Protein: CASSDPRDITYEQYF.